These 5 T cell receptor beta chains were all obtained from the same sample, sequenced in a study of T cells in localized non-small cell lung cancer (TCRdb year 2020). Library construction relied on the immunoSEQ multiplex PCR assay. What TCRdb holds here is the immuneACCESS table cut down to in-frame rearrangements. Part of the clones is not present; checked against another copy, under half of the missing clones reflect an unresolved V gene, and the others are unexplained. This sample gives about 77,000 clones in total; around 90% of them show up just once. The ten top clones hold 20% to 25% of the sample. Material: peripheral blood, obtained before any cancer treatment. Receptors originate from a woman aged 35-70 years with stage I squamous cell lung carcinoma.

V gene TRBV5-6 combines with J gene TRBJ1-5, with a weak D call TRBD1 (5 bases). Germline values: CDR1 SGHDT, CDR2 YYEEEE. Trimming cost V 2 bases and J 3 bases, with 9 bases left between them. The CDR3 covers 14 residues. In DNA form, the CDR3 reads TGTGCCAGCAGCTTTGGAGGGGCCAATCAGCCCCAGCATTTT. Translated, it gives CASSFGGANQPQHF.

In DNA, the CDR3 is TGTGCCAGCAGTCGTGGACAGGGGGCAAAGGTCTCCTACGAGCAGTACTTC. Its protein is CASSRGQGAKVSYEQYF. The V gene is TRBV5-5, the J gene TRBJ2-7; 11 bases agree with TRBD1. Germline CDR1 is SGHKS and CDR2 is YYEKEE (reference sequence). V was pared by 5 bases and J by 0 bases, with 10 bases of the junction left unmatched. The CDR3 has 17 residues.

The gene calls are TRBV5-3 and TRBJ1-2; tentative D call: TRBD1 (5 bases). TRBV5-3 is recorded as an ORF, its role being uncertain. This CDR3 contains 15 residues. V was cut by 4 bases and J by 4 bases, with 17 bases left in between. DNA for the CDR3: TGTGCCAGAAGCCCGTGTATGGGGCCGCCCTATGGCTACACCTTC. Translation: CARSPCMGPPYGYTF.

The V call is TRBV5-4, the J call TRBJ1-3; 7 bases match TRBD1. Germline V gene sequence: CDR1 SGHNT, CDR2 YYREEE (reference sequence). This CDR3 contains 16 residues. The J segment lost 0 bases and the V segment lost 0 bases, leaving 3 bases of the junction unmatched. Here the CDR3 reads CASSLGGTDSGNTIYF. The CDR3 DNA sequence: TGTGCCAGCAGCTTGGGCGGGACAGACTCTGGAAACACCATATATTTT.

This chain joins TRBV6-5 and TRBJ1-1, with 8 bases fitting TRBD1. This CDR3 spans 14 amino acids. Germline V gives CDR1 MNHEY, CDR2 SVGAGI. V dropped 1 base and J dropped 5; count of bases not matched to a gene: 3. This CDR3 is CASSYFWTGTEAFF. In DNA form, the CDR3 reads TGTGCCAGCAGTTACTTCTGGACAGGGACTGAAGCTTTCTTT.